Detailed here is one TCR beta chain. Method: immunoSEQ multiplex PCR; TCRdb's copy keeps in-frame clones and lacks some. The data show about 59,000 clones, just over 90% seen once. The record originates from a study of technical replicates of blood from several donors. The CDR3 spans 12 residues. Trimming took 8 bases from V and 3 from J, leaving 10 bases between them. Germline V gives CDR1 SGHTA, CDR2 FQGNSA. This chain connects TRBV7-2 to TRBJ1-1; no reliable D call. The clonotype was recovered from a human donor in good health. Some clones in this sample may be carry-over from other donors' samples. The sample was PBMCs. CDR3: CASALGYTEAFF. The CDR3 coding sequence is TGTGCCAGCGCACTGGGCTACACTGAAGCTTTCTTT.